One sample yielded the 29 T cell receptor beta chains listed below, sequenced in a study of blood T cell repertoires in COVID-19. Profiled with immunoSEQ multiplex PCR; TCRdb holds only in-frame clones, not every one. The sample lists tens of thousands of clones, 70% to 90% occurring once. Specimen: peripheral blood. All receptors derive from a human donor in a cohort sampled during active COVID-19.

The chain carries TRBV27 and TRBJ2-7; TRBD1 matches at 7 bases. The CDR3 length is 14 residues. Trimming at V came to 7 bases and at J to 6 bases, leaving 12 bases not matched to a gene. Germline V gene lookup returns CDR1 MNHEY and CDR2 SMNVEV (reference sequence). DNA of the CDR3: TGTGCCAGCACAAGGCAGGGACAGAGCTCCGAGCAGTACTTC. It specifies CASTRQGQSSEQYF.

This chain uses TRBV12-3 or TRBV12-4 with TRBJ1-5, with 8 bases aligning to TRBD1. Trimming took 8 bases from V and 5 from J; bases not matched to a gene: 5. The CDR3 is 13 residues long. CDR3 region: CASGIRGHQPQHF. Here the CDR3 DNA reads TGTGCCAGCGGTATCAGGGGGCATCAGCCCCAGCATTTT.

V gene TRBV24-1 combines with J gene TRBJ2-1, with 9 bases that match TRBD1. This CDR3 is built from 15 residues. V shed 8 bases and J 8 bases; nucleotides not matched to a gene: 12. Per germline, CDR1 KGHDR and CDR2 SFDVKD. This CDR3 is CATNSPGTGNHEQFF. CDR3 bases: TGTGCCACCAATAGTCCCGGGACAGGGAACCATGAGCAGTTCTTC.

The chain is built from TRBV19 and TRBJ1-5; weak D call: TRBD1 (5 bases). The V end lost 6 bases, the J end lost 0 bases, and 12 bases lay between the germline ends. CDR1 is LNHDA and CDR2 is SQIVND in the germline V gene (reference sequence). The CDR3 covers 15 residues. The DNA of the CDR3 is TGTGCCAGTAGCGTATTGGGGCCTAGCAATCAGCCCCAGCATTTT. It is translated as CASSVLGPSNQPQHF.

This rearrangement joins TRBV13 to TRBJ1-2, with TRBD1 as a possible D gene (5 bases). The V end was cut by 4 bases, the J end by 5 bases, with 17 bases between. Germline V gene sequence: CDR1 PRHDT, CDR2 FYEKMQ (reference sequence). The length of the CDR3 is 15 residues. The CDR3 region has the DNA TGTGCCAGCAGCTGGCTCCTGACAGCCAAGTATGGCTACACCTTC. As protein: CASSWLLTAKYGYTF.

The chain is built from TRBV5-1 and TRBJ1-5; 7 bases match TRBD1. The germline V gene has CDR1 SGHRS and CDR2 YFSETQ. CDR3 length: 15 residues. Trimming removed 1 base from V and 4 bases from J; junction bases left unmatched: 5. This CDR3 reads CASSLSQGPNQPQHF. The CDR3 DNA sequence: TGCGCCAGCAGCTTGTCACAGGGGCCTAATCAGCCCCAGCATTTT. The variable domain in full, with the rest retrieved from reference TRBV5-1 and TRBJ1-5, is KAGVTQTPRYLIKTRGQQVTLSCSPISGHRSVSWYQQTPGQGLQFLFEYFSETQRNKGNFPGRFSGRQFSNSRSEMNVSTLELGDSALYLCASSLSQGPNQPQHFGDGTRLSIL.

The V call is TRBV28, the J call TRBJ1-5; D unclear. V was clipped by 4 bases and J by 0 bases, with 7 bases between them. Germline V gene data show CDR1 as MDHEN and CDR2 as SYDVKM. This CDR3 has 14 residues. The DNA of the CDR3 is TGTGCCAGCAGTTCGGGGTATAGCAATCAGCCCCAGCATTTT. Amino acid sequence: CASSSGYSNQPQHF.

This clone was detected once. This chain links TRBV4-2 with TRBJ1-5, with 8 bases fitting TRBD1. The CDR3 has 17 residues. V shed 3 bases and J 3 bases; nucleotides not matched to a gene: 10. Germline V gives CDR1 LGHNA, CDR2 YNFKEQ. Here the CDR3 reads CASSQEARDRHNQPQHF. The CDR3 DNA sequence: TGTGCCAGCAGCCAGGAAGCTCGGGACAGGCACAATCAGCCCCAGCATTTT.

The V call is TRBV18, the J call TRBJ1-5; TRBD1 might be the D (5 bases). The CDR3 covers 16 residues. Germline loops: CDR1 KGHSH, CDR2 LQKENI. Trimming shortened V by 6 bases and J by 5 bases, and 20 bases separated the two germline ends. This CDR3 is CASSYGTGTTDQPQHF. In DNA form, the CDR3 reads TGTGCCAGCTCTTATGGGACGGGGACTACTGATCAGCCCCAGCATTTT.

The gene calls are TRBV4-1 and TRBJ1-1; the D gene is possibly TRBD1 (6 bases). Trimming pared 2 bases from V and 0 bases from J, leaving 10 bases between. Per the germline V gene, CDR1 is MGHRA and CDR2 is YSYEKL. The CDR3 loop spans 15 amino acids. The CDR3 DNA is TGCGCCAGCAGCCAACAGGGACAAGTGAACACTGAAGCTTTCTTT. Its protein product is CASSQQGQVNTEAFF.

This clone is classed as medium-sized (0.01 to 0.1%). The chain has TRBV19 and TRBJ2-1; TRBD2 matches at 8 bases. V was pared by 1 base and J by 7 bases, with 6 bases of the junction left unmatched. CDR3 length equals 15 residues. Germline CDR1 and CDR2: LNHDA and SQIVND (reference sequence). The CDR3 DNA follows: TGTGCCAGTAGTATAGCAGCGGGAGAGATGAATGAGCAGTTCTTC. Protein sequence: CASSIAAGEMNEQFF.

The genes are TRBV27 and TRBJ2-5; D not resolved. CDR1 and CDR2 (germline): MNHEY, SMNVEV (reference sequence). The CDR3 length is 13 residues. The V end lost 5 bases, the J end lost 5 bases, and 12 bases lay between the germline ends. The CDR3 spells CASSRTWAETQYF. In DNA form, the CDR3 reads TGTGCCAGCAGTCGCACGTGGGCGGAGACCCAGTACTTC.

The chain links TRBV2 to TRBJ1-6; 10 nucleotides match TRBD1. Germline CDR1 is SNHLY and CDR2 is FYNNEI. The ends lost 7 bases at V and 8 bases at J; junction bases unmatched: 8. The CDR3 consists of 15 residues. The CDR3 is CASKRQGARDSPLHF. As DNA, the CDR3 is TGTGCCAGCAAACGACAGGGGGCAAGGGATTCACCCCTCCACTTT.

This clone has a handful of counts. CDR3 residues: CASSMRGQGFYEQYF. CDR3 DNA: TGTGCCAGTAGTATGAGGGGACAGGGCTTCTACGAGCAGTACTTC. The chain carries TRBV19 and TRBJ2-7; TRBD1 matches 9 bases. With 3 bases clipped from V and 3 bases from J, the junction kept 6 bases outside the gene matches. CDR3 length equals 15 residues. Germline V gives CDR1 LNHDA, CDR2 SQIVND (reference sequence).

As DNA, the CDR3 is TGTGCCAGCAGCGTAGTGCCCAGCGGCCACAATGAGCAGTTCTTC. Translated: CASSVVPSGHNEQFF. V usage is TRBV9 and J usage is TRBJ2-1; D possibly corresponds to TRBD2 (5 bases). Deletions cut 0 bases from V and 5 bases from J, with 12 bases between. This CDR3 spans 15 amino acids. Germline CDR1 and CDR2: SGDLS and YYNGEE.

This chain joins TRBV19 and TRBJ2-7; 8 nucleotides line up with TRBD1. This CDR3 region has 15 residues. V shed 8 bases, J shed 0 bases, and the junction held 9 bases outside the gene matches. CDR1 LNHDA and CDR2 SQIVND come from the germline V gene (reference sequence). This CDR3 reads CASGSRTGSSYEQYF. The CDR3 nucleotides read TGTGCCAGTGGGTCAAGGACAGGGAGCTCCTACGAGCAGTACTTC.

This clone was seen a single time. The rearrangement links TRBV19 to TRBJ2-2; 7 bases align to TRBD1. Trimming cost V 5 bases and J 2 bases; bases outside gene matches: 5. Germline V gene data show CDR1 as LNHDA and CDR2 as SQIVND (reference sequence). The CDR3 is 15 residues long. CDR3 in DNA: TGTGCCAGTAGTTACAGGGGACAAAACACCGGGGAGCTGTTTTTT. Amino acid sequence: CASSYRGQNTGELFF.

The chain links TRBV18 to TRBJ1-4; weak D call: TRBD1 (6 bases). V was shortened by 3 bases and J by 7 bases, with 12 bases between the two germline ends. The CDR3 has 14 amino acids. CDR1 and CDR2 (germline): KGHSH, LQKENI. The DNA of the CDR3 is TGTGCCAGCTCACCGGTCCTGACAGGTGAAAAACTGTTTTTT. Encoded protein: CASSPVLTGEKLFF.

This clone was detected only once. The gene calls are TRBV24-1 and TRBJ1-5, with D possibly being TRBD1 (6 bases). Germline CDR1 is KGHDR and CDR2 is SFDVKD. Between the trimmed V and J ends, which lost 5 bases and 7 bases, there was a span of 11 bases. This CDR3 has 13 amino acids. The CDR3: CATSGGGGQPQHF. For the CDR3, the DNA is TGTGCCACCAGTGGGGGAGGGGGGCAGCCCCAGCATTTT.

The chain carries TRBV18 and TRBJ2-2; 8 nucleotides line up with TRBD1. V was pared by 3 bases and J by 3 bases, with 6 bases of the junction left unmatched. Germline values: CDR1 KGHSH, CDR2 LQKENI. The CDR3 sequence is 16 residues long. The CDR3 loop is CASSPRQGRHTGELFF. CDR3 bases: TGTGCCAGCTCACCCCGACAGGGGCGACACACCGGGGAGCTGTTTTTT.

This CDR3 is CASRTGGNEKLFF. CDR3 DNA sequence: TGTGCCAGCAGGACAGGGGGCAATGAAAAACTGTTTTTT. J is TRBJ1-4 and V is TRBV25-1; 10 nucleotides align to TRBD1. Germline lookup yields CDR1 MGHDK and CDR2 SYGVNS. This CDR3 comprises 13 residues. V dropped 6 bases and J dropped 5; count of bases not matched to a gene: 0.

The V call is TRBV27, the J call TRBJ1-2; 7 bases line up with TRBD1. The ends lost 6 bases at V and 2 bases at J; junction bases unmatched: 9. The CDR3 sequence is 15 residues long. The V gene's germline CDR1 is MNHEY and CDR2 SMNVEV (reference sequence). The CDR3, as DNA: TGTGCCAGCAGGAACCTGGGACAGTTCAACTATGGCTACACCTTC. This encodes CASRNLGQFNYGYTF.

The rearrangement links TRBV2 to TRBJ2-5; D perhaps matches TRBD2 (6 bases). Germline V gives CDR1 SNHLY, CDR2 FYNNEI. CDR3 length equals 17 residues. The germline V and J ends were trimmed by 3 bases and 2 bases, with 19 bases remaining between them. CDR3 sequence reads: CASSELGWGREQETQYF. CDR3 bases: TGTGCCAGCAGTGAGCTGGGATGGGGACGGGAGCAAGAGACCCAGTACTTC.

This clone counts as hyperexpanded. The V call is TRBV5-6, the J call TRBJ1-2; 7 nucleotides match TRBD1. Germline lookup yields CDR1 SGHDT and CDR2 YYEEEE. The CDR3 runs to 16 residues. V dropped 2 bases and J dropped 2; count of bases not matched to a gene: 9. The CDR3 nucleotides are TGTGCCAGCAGCTTTGGTTTACTACAGGGGAACTATGGCTACACCTTC. Its protein product is CASSFGLLQGNYGYTF.

The V call is TRBV10-2, the J call TRBJ2-1, with a possible D match to TRBD2 (6 bases). The CDR3 has 15 residues. V was trimmed by 6 bases and J by 3 bases, leaving 15 bases between them. Per the germline V gene, CDR1 is WSHSY and CDR2 is SAAADI. CDR3 sequence reads: CASRAYSGNYNEQFF. In DNA form, the CDR3 reads TGCGCCAGCAGAGCCTATAGCGGAAACTACAATGAGCAGTTCTTC.

V gene TRBV28 combines with J gene TRBJ2-6, with TRBD1 matching over 8 bases. V dropped 4 bases and J dropped 2; count of bases not matched to a gene: 13. CDR1 is MDHEN and CDR2 is SYDVKM in the germline V gene. This CDR3 spans 19 amino acids. CDR3 residues: CASSSDWTGMEAGANVLTF. The CDR3 nucleotides read TGTGCCAGCAGTTCTGATTGGACAGGGATGGAAGCTGGGGCCAACGTCCTGACTTTC.

This clone was observed a few times. This sequence joins TRBV18 and TRBJ2-7, with 8 bases fitting TRBD2. Germline V gene sequence: CDR1 KGHSH, CDR2 LQKENI. With V trimmed by 3 bases and J by 1 base, 5 bases remained unmatched. The CDR3 length is 15 residues. CDR3 amino acids: CASSPVSGTSYEQYF. CDR3 in DNA: TGTGCCAGCTCACCCGTTAGCGGGACTTCCTACGAGCAGTACTTC. Supplemented by reference TRBV18 and TRBJ2-7, the full variable domain reads NAGVMQNPRHLVRRRGQEARLRCSPMKGHSHVYWYRQLPEEGLKFMVYLQKENIIDESGMPKERFSAEFPKEGPSILRIQQVVRGDSAAYFCASSPVSGTSYEQYFGPGTRLTVT.

The chain uses TRBV28 and TRBJ2-3, with 8 bases matching TRBD2. Germline values: CDR1 MDHEN, CDR2 SYDVKM. V dropped 5 bases and J dropped 6; count of bases not matched to a gene: 10. This CDR3 comprises 15 residues. The CDR3 loop reads CASSPLAGPRDTQYF. The DNA of the CDR3 is TGTGCCAGCAGTCCCTTAGCGGGACCGAGGGATACGCAGTATTTT.

V gene TRBV5-1 combines with J gene TRBJ1-5; tentatively, D is TRBD1 (5 bases). V dropped 4 bases and J dropped 11 bases, with 13 bases sitting between them. This CDR3 is built from 12 residues. Looked up from germline, CDR1 is SGHRS and CDR2 is YFSETQ. The CDR3 spells CASSAGDSTQHF. CDR3 bases: TGCGCCAGCAGCGCCGGGGACTCGACCCAGCATTTT.